Shown below are 11 T cell receptor beta chains from a single sample sequenced in a study of blood T cell repertoires in COVID-19. Sequencing was performed with immunoSEQ multiplex PCR; in TCRdb, only in-frame clones are kept and a portion is missing. Here the sample spans around 40,000 clones, roughly 85% being singletons. The sequenced material came from peripheral blood. The origin of the receptors is a human donor in a cohort sampled during active COVID-19.

V usage is TRBV6-1 and J usage is TRBJ1-1; 7 bases match TRBD1. Germline-derived CDR1 and CDR2 are MNHNS and SASEGT. CDR3 length: 16 residues. Trimming took 0 bases from V and 0 from J; bases not matched to a gene: 4. The CDR3 bases are TGTGCCAGCAGTGAAGCGCCGGGACAGCTGAACACTGAAGCTTTCTTT. Translating gives CASSEAPGQLNTEAFF.

The J gene is TRBJ1-1, the V gene TRBV7-9; 9 bases agree with TRBD1. CDR1 and CDR2 from the germline V gene are SEHNR and FQNEAQ (reference sequence). The CDR3 length is 16 residues. The ends lost 5 bases at V and 4 bases at J; junction bases unmatched: 11. The chain's CDR3 is CASSPGQGLGSTEAFF. The CDR3 DNA follows: TGTGCCAGCAGCCCCGGACAGGGGCTAGGTAGCACTGAAGCTTTCTTT.

The V gene is TRBV29-1, the J gene TRBJ1-4, with 9 bases matching TRBD1. This CDR3 contains 13 residues. Germline V lookup: CDR1 SQVTM, CDR2 ANQGSEA. J lost 4 bases, V lost 6 bases, and 3 bases had no gene match. The CDR3 DNA sequence: TGCAGCGTCCTGGGACAGGGTAATGAAAAACTGTTTTTT. Protein sequence: CSVLGQGNEKLFF.

The J gene is TRBJ1-6, the V gene TRBV5-1, with D perhaps matching TRBD1 (5 bases). Per the germline V gene, CDR1 is SGHRS and CDR2 is YFSETQ. Trimming left V 0 bases short and J 6 bases short, with 10 bases between. This CDR3 region has 15 residues. CDR3 DNA: TGCGCCAGCAGCTTGGCCGGTCAGGGTAATTCACCCCTCCACTTT. Its protein is CASSLAGQGNSPLHF.

The CDR3 loop is CASSKGHTHYGYTF. In DNA form, the CDR3 reads TGTGCCAGCAGCAAAGGTCATACACACTATGGCTACACCTTC. This sequence joins TRBV21-1 and TRBJ1-2; the DNA was not used to check the table's D call, TRBD1. TRBV21-1 is assigned pseudogene status. This CDR3 has 14 amino acids.

J is TRBJ2-5 and V is TRBV19; 12 bases match TRBD2. The germline V gene encodes CDR1 LNHDA and CDR2 SQIVND (reference sequence). This CDR3 is built from 14 residues. The trim removed 6 bases at V and 5 bases at J, leaving 4 bases unmatched. The CDR3 sequence is CASRTSGGLETQYF. The CDR3 DNA reads TGTGCCAGTAGGACTAGCGGGGGCCTGGAGACCCAGTACTTC.

Regarding this clone: At one end, the junction sequence differs from germline, possibly due to a read error. This chain connects TRBV9 to TRBJ1-3, with D maybe TRBD1 (6 bases). Germline CDR1 reads SGDLS; CDR2 reads YYNGEE. The CDR3 has 12 amino acids. CDR3 sequence (DNA): TGTGCCAGCAGCCCAGGGGAGGGCCTAAATCATTTT. Translation gives CASSPGEGLNHF.

The chain couples TRBV10-2 to TRBJ2-7; a weak D match, TRBD1 (6 bases). The CDR3 loop spans 14 amino acids. Trimming cost V 5 bases and J 4 bases, with 15 bases left between them. Germline V lookup: CDR1 WSHSY, CDR2 SAAADI. The CDR3 bases are TGCGCCAGCAGTCCGGGACAAGGCCCGTACGAGCAGTACTTC. Amino acids: CASSPGQGPYEQYF.

The rearrangement uses TRBV28 and TRBJ1-2; 8 nucleotides agree with TRBD1. The J segment lost 8 bases and the V segment lost 5 bases, leaving 7 bases of the junction unmatched. The germline CDR1 and CDR2 sequences are MDHEN and SYDVKM. The length of the CDR3 is 13 residues. The DNA for the CDR3 is TGTGCCAGCAGTCCTCGGACAGGGCGCGGCTACACCTTC. This codes for CASSPRTGRGYTF.

The V and J genes are TRBV7-3 and TRBJ2-3; 7 nucleotides line up with TRBD1. The CDR3 is 15 residues long. Germline values: CDR1 SGHTA, CDR2 FQGTGA. The trim removed 5 bases at V and 0 bases at J, leaving 5 bases unmatched. The CDR3 sequence: CASSVRQGSTDTQYF. CDR3 DNA: TGTGCCAGCAGCGTAAGACAGGGCAGCACAGATACGCAGTATTTT.

This chain joins TRBV19 and TRBJ1-1; unclear D gene. The CDR3 spans 13 residues. The V and J ends lost 7 bases and 0 bases respectively, with 9 bases between them. Per germline, CDR1 LNHDA and CDR2 SQIVND (reference sequence). The CDR3 loop is CASKARVNTEAFF. Written as DNA, the CDR3 is TGTGCCAGTAAAGCGCGGGTGAACACTGAAGCTTTCTTT.